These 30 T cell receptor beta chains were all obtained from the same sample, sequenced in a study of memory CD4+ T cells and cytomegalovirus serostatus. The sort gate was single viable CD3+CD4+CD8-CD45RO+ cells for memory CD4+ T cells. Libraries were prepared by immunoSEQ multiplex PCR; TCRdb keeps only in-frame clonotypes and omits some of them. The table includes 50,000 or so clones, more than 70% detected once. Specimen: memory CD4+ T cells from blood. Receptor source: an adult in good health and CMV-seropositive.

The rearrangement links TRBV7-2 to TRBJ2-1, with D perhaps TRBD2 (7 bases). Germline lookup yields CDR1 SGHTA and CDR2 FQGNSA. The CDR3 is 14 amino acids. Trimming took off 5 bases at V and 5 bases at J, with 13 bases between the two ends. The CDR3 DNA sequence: TGTGCCAGCAGCCTCCAAGGGGGGGACAATGAGCAGTTCTTC. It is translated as CASSLQGGDNEQFF.

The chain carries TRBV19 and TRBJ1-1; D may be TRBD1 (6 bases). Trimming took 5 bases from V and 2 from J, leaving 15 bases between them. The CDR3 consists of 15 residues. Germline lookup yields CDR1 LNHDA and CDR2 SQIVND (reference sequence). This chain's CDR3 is CASSVQGKGNTEAFF. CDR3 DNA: TGTGCCAGTAGTGTACAGGGTAAAGGTAACACTGAAGCTTTCTTT.

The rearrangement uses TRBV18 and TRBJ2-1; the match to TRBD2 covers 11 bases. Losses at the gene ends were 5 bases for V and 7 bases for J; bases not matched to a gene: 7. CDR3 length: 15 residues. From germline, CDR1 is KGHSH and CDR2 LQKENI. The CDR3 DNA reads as TGTGCCAGCTCAGAAATAGCGGGAGGGAGAAATGAGCAGTTCTTC. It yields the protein CASSEIAGGRNEQFF.

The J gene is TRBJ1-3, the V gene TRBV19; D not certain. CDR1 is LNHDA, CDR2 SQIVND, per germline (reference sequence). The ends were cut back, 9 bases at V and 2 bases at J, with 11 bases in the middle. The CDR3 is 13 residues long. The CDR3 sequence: CASHQGPGNTIYF. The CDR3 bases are TGTGCCAGCCACCAAGGCCCTGGAAACACCATATATTTT.

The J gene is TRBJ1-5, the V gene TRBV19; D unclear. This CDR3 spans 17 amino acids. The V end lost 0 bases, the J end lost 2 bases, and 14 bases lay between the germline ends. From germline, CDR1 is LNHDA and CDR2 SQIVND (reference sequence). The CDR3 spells CASSIDLRRLGNQPQHF. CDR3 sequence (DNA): TGTGCCAGTAGTATAGATCTCCGCAGGCTAGGCAATCAGCCCCAGCATTTT.

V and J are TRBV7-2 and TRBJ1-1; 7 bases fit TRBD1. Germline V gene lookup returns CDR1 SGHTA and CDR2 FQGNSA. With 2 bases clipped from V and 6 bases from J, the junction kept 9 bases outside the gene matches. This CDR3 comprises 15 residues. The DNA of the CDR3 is TGTGCCAGCAGCTTAACCCGGGACAGAATCTCTGAAGCTTTCTTT. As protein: CASSLTRDRISEAFF.

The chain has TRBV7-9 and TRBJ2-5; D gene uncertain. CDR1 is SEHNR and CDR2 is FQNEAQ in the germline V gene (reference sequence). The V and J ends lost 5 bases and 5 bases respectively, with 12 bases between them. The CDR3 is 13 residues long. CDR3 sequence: CASSPSGVETQYF. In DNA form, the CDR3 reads TGTGCCAGCAGCCCGAGTGGAGTTGAGACCCAGTACTTC.

DNA of the CDR3: TGTGCCAGCAGTGGGCGGACAGGGAACACCGGGGAGCTGTTTTTT. Translated: CASSGRTGNTGELFF. The chain joins TRBV2 to TRBJ2-2, with TRBD1 matching over 7 bases. CDR3 length: 15 amino acids. CDR1 and CDR2 from the germline V gene are SNHLY and FYNNEI. The V gene end was trimmed by 4 bases and the J gene end by 1 base; junction bases not matched to a gene: 3.

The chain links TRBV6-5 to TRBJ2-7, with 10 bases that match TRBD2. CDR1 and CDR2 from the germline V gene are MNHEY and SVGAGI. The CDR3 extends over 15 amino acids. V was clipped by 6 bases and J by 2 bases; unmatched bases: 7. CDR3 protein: CASRPPSGGPYEQYF. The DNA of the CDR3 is TGTGCCAGCAGACCCCCTAGCGGGGGTCCCTACGAGCAGTACTTC.

The chain's CDR3 is CASTQDPFWPEAFF. CDR3 DNA sequence: TGTGCCAGTACCCAAGACCCGTTCTGGCCTGAAGCTTTCTTT. This rearrangement joins TRBV19 to TRBJ1-1; D uncertain. Trimming pared 7 bases from V and 6 bases from J, leaving 18 bases between. The CDR3 is made up of 14 amino acids. Looked up from germline, CDR1 is LNHDA and CDR2 is SQIVND (reference sequence).

CDR3 sequence: CAIRGPLSGNTIYF. DNA of the CDR3: TGTGCCATCAGGGGGCCCCTCTCTGGAAACACCATATATTTT. The chain links TRBV7-2 to TRBJ1-3, with TRBD1 matching over 8 bases. Looked up from germline, CDR1 is SGHTA and CDR2 is FQGNSA. This CDR3 is 14 amino acids long. V dropped 10 bases and J dropped 0; count of bases not matched to a gene: 5.

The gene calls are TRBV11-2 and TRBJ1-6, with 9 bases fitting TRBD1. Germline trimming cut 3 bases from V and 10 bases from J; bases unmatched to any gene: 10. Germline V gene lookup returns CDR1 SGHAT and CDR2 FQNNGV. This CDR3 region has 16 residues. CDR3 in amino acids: CASSFRTGAVWSPLHF. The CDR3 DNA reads TGTGCCAGCAGCTTTCGGACAGGGGCCGTGTGGTCACCCCTCCACTTT.

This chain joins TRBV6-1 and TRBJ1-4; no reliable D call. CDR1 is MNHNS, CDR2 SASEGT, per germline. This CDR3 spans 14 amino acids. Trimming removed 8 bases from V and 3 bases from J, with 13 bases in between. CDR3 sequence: CASRYSAANEKLFF. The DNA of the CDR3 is TGTGCCAGCCGCTACTCCGCGGCTAATGAAAAACTGTTTTTT.

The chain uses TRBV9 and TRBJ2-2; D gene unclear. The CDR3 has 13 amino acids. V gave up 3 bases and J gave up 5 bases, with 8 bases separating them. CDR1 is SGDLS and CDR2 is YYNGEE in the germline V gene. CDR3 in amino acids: CASSGTTTGELFF. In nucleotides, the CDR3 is TGTGCCAGCAGCGGAACTACAACCGGGGAGCTGTTTTTT.

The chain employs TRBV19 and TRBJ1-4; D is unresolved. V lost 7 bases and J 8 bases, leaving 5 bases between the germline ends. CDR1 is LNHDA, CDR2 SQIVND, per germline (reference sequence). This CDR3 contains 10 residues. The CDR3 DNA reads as TGTGCCAGTAAGTCGGAAAAACTGTTTTTT. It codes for CASKSEKLFF.

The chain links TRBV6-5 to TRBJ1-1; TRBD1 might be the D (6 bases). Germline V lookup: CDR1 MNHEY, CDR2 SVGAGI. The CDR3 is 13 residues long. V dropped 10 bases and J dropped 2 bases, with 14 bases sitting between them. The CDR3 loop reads CAIRRQVNTEAFF. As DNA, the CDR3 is TGTGCCATTCGTCGACAGGTAAACACTGAAGCTTTCTTT.

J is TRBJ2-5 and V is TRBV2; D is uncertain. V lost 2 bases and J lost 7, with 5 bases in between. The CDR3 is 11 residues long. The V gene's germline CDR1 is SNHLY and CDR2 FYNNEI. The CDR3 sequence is CASSEKGTQYF. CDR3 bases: TGTGCCAGCAGTGAAAAAGGGACCCAGTACTTC.

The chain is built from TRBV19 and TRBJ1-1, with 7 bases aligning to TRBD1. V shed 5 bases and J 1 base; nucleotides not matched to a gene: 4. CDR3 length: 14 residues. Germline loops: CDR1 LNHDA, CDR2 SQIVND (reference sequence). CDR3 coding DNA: TGTGCCAGTAGTGGGACAGTTCCGAACACTGAAGCTTTCTTT. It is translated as CASSGTVPNTEAFF.

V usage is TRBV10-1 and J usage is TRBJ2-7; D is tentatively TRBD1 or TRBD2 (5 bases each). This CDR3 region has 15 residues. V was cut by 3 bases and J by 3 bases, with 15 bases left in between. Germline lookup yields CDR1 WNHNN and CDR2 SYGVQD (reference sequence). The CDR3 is CASSDGQGAHYEQYF. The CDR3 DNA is TGCGCCAGCAGTGACGGGCAGGGAGCCCACTACGAGCAGTACTTC.

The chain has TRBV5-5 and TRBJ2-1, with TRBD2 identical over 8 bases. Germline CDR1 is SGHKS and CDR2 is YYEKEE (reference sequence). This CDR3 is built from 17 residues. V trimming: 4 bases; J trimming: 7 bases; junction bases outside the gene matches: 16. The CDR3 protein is CASSDIRGSGERNEQFF. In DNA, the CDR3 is TGTGCCAGCAGCGACATCAGGGGTAGCGGGGAGAGGAATGAGCAGTTCTTC.

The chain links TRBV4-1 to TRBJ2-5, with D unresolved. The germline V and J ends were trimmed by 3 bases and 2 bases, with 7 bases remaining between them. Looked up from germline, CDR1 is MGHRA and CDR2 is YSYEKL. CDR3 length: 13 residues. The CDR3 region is CASSQWQQETQYF. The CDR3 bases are TGCGCCAGCAGCCAGTGGCAGCAAGAGACCCAGTACTTC.

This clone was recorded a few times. As DNA, the CDR3 is TGTGCCAGCAGCGGCAGGGAGGGCAATTCACCCCTCCACTTT. It specifies CASSGREGNSPLHF. This rearrangement joins TRBV9 to TRBJ1-6; perhaps TRBD1 as D (5 bases). The length of the CDR3 is 14 residues. The ends were cut back, 3 bases at V and 7 bases at J, with 11 bases in the middle. CDR1 and CDR2 (germline): SGDLS, YYNGEE.

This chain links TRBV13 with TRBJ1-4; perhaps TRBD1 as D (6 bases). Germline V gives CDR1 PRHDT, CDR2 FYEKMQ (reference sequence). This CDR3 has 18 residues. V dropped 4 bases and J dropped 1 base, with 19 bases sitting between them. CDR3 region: CASSSRTGWDITNEKLFF. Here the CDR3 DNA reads TGTGCCAGCAGCTCTCGAACAGGTTGGGACATAACTAATGAAAAACTGTTTTTT.

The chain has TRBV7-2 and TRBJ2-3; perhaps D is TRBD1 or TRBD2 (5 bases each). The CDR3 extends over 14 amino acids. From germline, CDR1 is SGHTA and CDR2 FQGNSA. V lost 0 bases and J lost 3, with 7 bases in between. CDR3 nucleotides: TGTGCCAGCAGCTTAGCATGGGGGACAGATACGCAGTATTTT. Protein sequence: CASSLAWGTDTQYF.

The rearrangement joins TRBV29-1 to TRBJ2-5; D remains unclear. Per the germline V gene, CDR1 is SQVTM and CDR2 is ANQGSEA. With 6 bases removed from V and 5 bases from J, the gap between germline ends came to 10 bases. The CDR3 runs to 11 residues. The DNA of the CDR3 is TGCAGCGTCCGAGAGCGCGAGACCCAGTACTTC. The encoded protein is CSVRERETQYF.

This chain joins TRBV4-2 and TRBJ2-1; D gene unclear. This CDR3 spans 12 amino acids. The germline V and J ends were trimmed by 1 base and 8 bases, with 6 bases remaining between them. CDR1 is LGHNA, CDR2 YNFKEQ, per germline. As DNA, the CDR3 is TGTGCCAGCAGCCAAGCATGGGATGAGCAGTTCTTC. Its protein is CASSQAWDEQFF.

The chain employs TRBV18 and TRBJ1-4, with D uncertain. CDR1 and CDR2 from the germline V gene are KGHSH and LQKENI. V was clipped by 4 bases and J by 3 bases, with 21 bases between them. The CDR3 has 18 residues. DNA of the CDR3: TGTGCCAGCTCACTCTCCGGGCCCCCCCTTCGAGCTAATGAAAAACTGTTTTTT. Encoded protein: CASSLSGPPLRANEKLFF.

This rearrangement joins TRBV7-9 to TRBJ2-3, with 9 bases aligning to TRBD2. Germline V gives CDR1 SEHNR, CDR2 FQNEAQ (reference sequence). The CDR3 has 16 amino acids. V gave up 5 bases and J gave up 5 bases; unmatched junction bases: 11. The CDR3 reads CASSPNPGLAGDTQYF. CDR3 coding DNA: TGTGCCAGCAGCCCTAACCCGGGACTAGCAGGAGATACGCAGTATTTT.

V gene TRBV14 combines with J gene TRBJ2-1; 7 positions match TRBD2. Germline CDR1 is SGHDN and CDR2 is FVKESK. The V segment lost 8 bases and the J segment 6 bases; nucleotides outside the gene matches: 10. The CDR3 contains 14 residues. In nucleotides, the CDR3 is TGTGCCAGCGCCCCTGGTAGCGGGCTCAATGAGCAGTTCTTC. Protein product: CASAPGSGLNEQFF. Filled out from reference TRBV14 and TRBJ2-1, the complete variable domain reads EAGVTQFPSHSVIEKGQTVTLRCDPISGHDNLYWYRRVMGKEIKFLLHFVKESKQDESGMPNNRFLAERTGGTYSTLKVQPAELEDSGVYFCASAPGSGLNEQFFGPGTRLTVL.

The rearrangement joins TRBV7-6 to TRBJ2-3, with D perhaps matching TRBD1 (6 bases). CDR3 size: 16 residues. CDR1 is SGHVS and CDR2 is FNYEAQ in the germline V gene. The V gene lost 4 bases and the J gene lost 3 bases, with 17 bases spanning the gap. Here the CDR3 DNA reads TGTGCCAGCAGCTCCAGGACAGTGAGGGGTACAGATACGCAGTATTTT. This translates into CASSSRTVRGTDTQYF.